This T cell receptor (beta chain) was sequenced during a study of shared T cell receptors in the human thymus (dated by TCRdb to the early 2020s). Background for the entire study: The study examined how self-reactive, shared T-cell receptor alpha chains are generated in the human thymus.

The CDR3 has 16 amino acids, counting the end cysteine and phenylalanine. Just CDR3 DNA is preserved here, 48 bases in frame from base 1. This clone has just a few counts. Its cognate antigen has yet to be identified. No much larger clone is present one base from it, and per-base qualities are unavailable. Library construction relied on the immunoSEQ multiplex PCR assay. Imported from immuneACCESS, the table was reduced by TCRdb to in-frame sequences with V and J called. These copies leave out some clones; in studies compared against another copy, an unresolved V gene accounts for under half, and the cause of the remainder is not known. This sample comprises hundreds of thousands of clones, about 89% of them detected only once. The ten largest clones add up to roughly 0.0089% of the sample. This sample was also put to use in a study of human thymus T cells. The second study, in turn, reports: In Finland, the donors were immunologically healthy infants who were having open corrective cardiac surgery for congenital heart defects. Thymus tissue was collected as surgical resects that were removed during corrective cardiac surgery. Biased V and J gene segment usage appeared to be present in both thymic and peripheral blood repertoires. The related research reported highly overlapping thymic TCR repertoires among unrelated individuals. The study described the TCR alpha and beta repertoires in fewer than 10 infant thymus samples and a handful of matching peripheral blood samples. The infant donors were about 7 to 244 days old, and the cohort included several males and a couple of females. Thymocytes were mechanically released from the tissue and were stored as pellets of about 9-33 million cells at -70 degrees C. Genomic DNA was extracted from frozen cell pellets with a QIAsymphony instrument. The immunoSEQ multiplex PCR assay was used to amplify the TCRB and TCRAD loci from a standardized amount of quality-controlled genomic DNA. The V(D)J region was spanned by amplicons of a length sufficient to cover the CDR3 and to identify V and J genes. Amplicon sequencing was performed on an Illumina platform through the commercial immunoSEQ service. Primer bias and sequencing errors were corrected as previously described, and TCRAD and TCRB were defined on the basis of the IMGT database. Repertoires were analysed with immunoSEQ Analyzer 3.0 and VDJTools, covering basic statistics, V/J segment usage, diversity estimates, rarefaction and pairwise overlap. Chao1, ChaoE, Efron-Thisted, Shannon and inverse Simpson indices were used to estimate diversity, which was also estimated on datasets down-sampled to the smallest sample. Repertoire overlap was determined by strict matching of CDR3 nucleotide sequence, V gene and J gene, and Jaccard-based multidimensional scaling clustering was applied. Thymus samples yielded on average about 810,000 unique TCRB clonotypes, compared with 70,000 to 85,000 from blood samples.

This clonotype was obtained from a boy less than two years old with a congenital heart defect. Donor details come from another sample of the same person, matched by shared clones. Recombination joined TRBV12-2 with TRBJ2-7; the table names TRBD2, a call not compared with the DNA. TRBV12-2 corresponds to a pseudogene. Material for sequencing was thymocytes. In nucleotides, the sequence is TGTGCAAGTCGCCGCCCTTGGCTAGCGGAACTCTACGAGCAGTACTTC. This yields the protein CASRRPWLAELYEQYF.